These T cell receptor beta chains were read from a single sample in a study of blood T cell repertoires in COVID-19. The method was immunoSEQ multiplex PCR; TCRdb's version includes in-frame clones alone and lacks a portion of them. The data contain approximately 100,000 clones, less than 80% of them seen just once; the ten biggest clones take up under 25%. The specimen was peripheral blood. Receptors originate from a man aged 70-80 years with active or convalescent COVID-19. Each CDR3 is given with its conserved first and last residue. D genes are given only for firm matches. Expanded clones get a size class; other rows say once, few or many, or leave the size out.

>TRBJ1-1|TRBV2|.|.
CASRAHSGVNTEAFF
TGTGCCAGCCGCGCACATTCGGGGGTAAACACTGAAGCTTTCTTT
>TRBJ2-5|TRBV3-1/TRBV3-2|few|.
CASSYTDDQETQYF
TGTGCCAGCAGCTACACAGATGATCAAGAGACCCAGTACTTC
>TRBJ1-2|TRBV11-2|.|TRBD1
CASSSPRTGANYGYTF
TGTGCCAGCAGCTCGCCCCGGACAGGGGCAAACTATGGCTACACCTTC
>TRBJ2-6|TRBV5-1|.|.
CASSLLGGGGANVLTF
TGCGCCAGCAGCCTCCTCGGGGGAGGTGGGGCCAACGTCCTGACTTTC
>TRBJ1-1|TRBV11-2|.|.
CASSPPNRNTEAFF
TGTGCCAGCAGCCCCCCGAACAGGAACACTGAAGCTTTCTTT
>TRBJ1-1|TRBV4-2|few|.
CASSPQGTINTEAFF
TGTGCCAGCAGCCCCCAGGGGACAATCAACACTGAAGCTTTCTTT
>TRBJ1-2|TRBV12-3/TRBV12-4|.|TRBD1
CAVPGQGPSGYTF
TGTGCCGTTCCGGGACAGGGACCTTCTGGCTACACCTTC
>TRBJ2-3|TRBV5-1|once|TRBD2
CASSLASGRADTQYF
TGCGCCAGCAGCTTGGCTAGCGGGAGAGCAGATACGCAGTATTTT
>TRBJ2-7|TRBV5-5|.|TRBD1
CASSLGGQETYEQYF
TGTGCCAGCAGCTTGGGAGGACAGGAGACCTACGAGCAGTACTTC
>TRBJ2-5|TRBV2|.|.
CASSDDGGRETQYF
TGTGCCAGCAGTGACGACGGAGGGAGAGAGACCCAGTACTTC
>TRBJ2-5|TRBV2|.|.
CASKGAGPETQYF
TGTGCCAGCAAAGGAGCGGGCCCGGAGACCCAGTACTTC
>TRBJ1-5|TRBV7-8|.|TRBD1
CASSLVQGAIQPQHF
TGTGCCAGCAGCTTAGTACAGGGGGCTATTCAGCCCCAGCATTTT
>TRBJ2-5|TRBV6-5|.|.
CASSYSSGTGETQYF
TGTGCCAGCAGTTACTCGAGTGGCACGGGGGAGACCCAGTACTTC
>TRBJ2-7|TRBV15|.|TRBD2
CATSRGLAGYEQYF
TGTGCCACCAGCAGAGGACTAGCGGGCTACGAGCAGTACTTC
>TRBJ2-5|TRBV6-6|.|TRBD1
CASSRTGEETQYF
TGTGCCAGCAGTAGGACAGGGGAAGAGACCCAGTACTTC
>TRBJ2-1|TRBV9|many|.
CASSSGGSSYNEQFF
TGTGCCAGCAGCTCTGGGGGGAGCTCCTACAATGAGCAGTTCTTC
>TRBJ1-5|TRBV5-1|.|TRBD1
CASSFSGQPNQPQHF
TGCGCCAGCAGCTTCTCGGGACAGCCCAATCAGCCCCAGCATTTT
>TRBJ2-1|TRBV5-1|.|TRBD2
CASSLTSGSGYNEQFF
TGCGCCAGCAGCTTGACTAGCGGGAGTGGTTACAATGAGCAGTTCTTC
>TRBJ2-3|TRBV7-2|.|TRBD2
CASSPGLAGGTQYF
TGTGCCAGCAGCCCGGGACTAGCGGGAGGCACGCAGTATTTT
>TRBJ2-3|TRBV19|few|.
CASSMDTPTDTQYF
TGTGCCAGTAGTATGGACACCCCCACAGATACGCAGTATTTT
>TRBJ1-1|TRBV15|.|.
CATSRAPISEAFF
TGTGCCACCAGCAGGGCCCCAATCTCTGAAGCTTTCTTT
>TRBJ1-2|TRBV24-1|.|TRBD1
CATSDHPRGHSNYGYTF
TGTGCCACCAGTGACCACCCGAGGGGGCATTCTAACTATGGCTACACCTTC
>TRBJ2-2|TRBV29-1|.|.
CSVPGQNTGELFF
TGCAGCGTTCCGGGACAGAACACCGGGGAGCTGTTTTTT
>TRBJ2-2|TRBV21-1|few|.
CASSWERKGNTGELFF
TGTGCCAGCAGCTGGGAGAGGAAAGGGAACACCGGGGAGCTGTTTTTT
>TRBJ1-1|TRBV10-3|few|.
CASLDISRGMNTEAFF
TGTGCCAGCCTGGACATCTCTAGGGGAATGAACACTGAAGCTTTCTTT
>TRBJ2-7|TRBV28|.|.
CASRSSYEQYF
TGTGCCAGCAGGAGCTCCTACGAGCAGTACTTC
>TRBJ2-5|TRBV10-3|.|TRBD1
CAISESRGQVQETQYF
TGTGCCATCAGTGAGTCGAGGGGACAGGTCCAAGAGACCCAGTACTTC
>TRBJ2-7|TRBV19|.|TRBD1
CASRDGQGKQYF
TGTGCCAGTAGGGACGGACAGGGAAAGCAGTACTTC
>TRBJ2-5|TRBV7-8|few|TRBD1
CASSKGQGSLETQYF
TGTGCCAGCAGCAAGGGACAGGGGAGCCTAGAGACCCAGTACTTC
>TRBJ1-1|TRBV11-2|few|.
CASRWGGDTEAFF
TGTGCCAGCAGATGGGGGGGGGACACTGAAGCTTTCTTT
>TRBJ2-7|TRBV3-1/TRBV3-2|.|TRBD1
CASSQRRTGGNEQYF
TGTGCCAGCAGCCAAAGGAGGACAGGGGGTAACGAGCAGTACTTC
>TRBJ2-3|TRBV25-1|.|TRBD2
CASSGGGSGTDTQYF
TGTGCCAGCTCTGGCGGGGGGTCTGGCACAGATACGCAGTATTTT